The 8 T cell receptor beta chains below come from one sample, sequenced in a study of vaccination and CD4 T cells after COVID-19 (dated by TCRdb to 2021 to 2024). The treatment or condition label, read with the paper, signifies: approximately nine-day PBMC culture with coronavirus spike peptide pools or control peptides (ViraFEST assay). The library came from PCR. The sequencer was an Illumina iSeq 100. At the Johns Hopkins FTIC core, DNA from the cultured CD4+ T cells underwent TCR sequencing with the Oncomine TCR Beta short-read assay. TCRdb reworked the public reads: Q25 trimming with fastp, MiXCR clone assembly, productive beta chains retained. A single entry per CDR3 protein holds the most common genes and DNA from its merged rows. Recorded for this sample are about 15,000 distinct CDR3 sequences; 40% to 60% of them occurred a single time. The top ten constitute about 16% of the sample. These receptors have no identified antigens.

The sample here was CD4+ T cells from blood, cultured in vitro, taken before SARS-CoV-2 vaccination. These TCRs come from a human donor who had recovered from COVID-19.

In its sample, this clonotype was seen once. The V and J genes are TRBV20-1 and TRBJ2-5; D unclear. Germline V gene sequence: CDR1 DFQATT, CDR2 SNEGSKA (reference sequence). This CDR3 spans 13 amino acids. The ends were cut back, 3 bases at V and 2 bases at J, with 10 bases in the middle. CDR3 coding DNA: TGCAGTGCTAGTTGGCTGCGACAAGAGACCCAGTACTTC. Translation gives CSASWLRQETQYF.

This clonotype was recorded only once. V usage is TRBV27 and J usage is TRBJ2-7; D is uncertain. V dropped 8 bases and J dropped 2 bases, with 4 bases sitting between them. The CDR3 extends over 10 amino acids. The germline CDR1 and CDR2 sequences are MNHEY and SMNVEV (reference sequence). CDR3 amino acids: CASGTYEQYF. Written as DNA, the CDR3 is TGTGCCAGCGGAACCTACGAGCAGTACTTC.

This clonotype was counted only a few times. This chain joins TRBV20-1 and TRBJ1-2; D might be TRBD1 (5 bases). The V gene's germline CDR1 is DFQATT and CDR2 SNEGSKA (reference sequence). Trimming removed 2 bases from V and 0 bases from J, with 7 bases in between. The CDR3 is made up of 13 amino acids. CDR3 sequence (DNA): TGCAGTGCTAGATCGGGGGCTAACTATGGCTACACCTTC. It encodes CSARSGANYGYTF.

The table lists this clonotype with a few counts. The gene calls are TRBV24-1 and TRBJ2-7, with 7 bases identical to TRBD1. Trimming cost V 5 bases and J 3 bases; bases outside gene matches: 3. The CDR3 is 13 amino acids. Germline lookup yields CDR1 KGHDR and CDR2 SFDVKD. CDR3 sequence reads: CATSGDRDYEQYF. DNA for the CDR3: TGTGCCACCAGTGGTGACAGGGACTACGAGCAGTACTTC.

The chain uses TRBV7-8 and TRBJ2-1, with D perhaps matching TRBD2 (6 bases). The CDR3 is made up of 16 amino acids. Germline V gene sequence: CDR1 SGHVS, CDR2 FQNEAQ. Trimming removed 5 bases from V and 3 bases from J, with 17 bases in between. The DNA for the CDR3 is TGTGCCAGCAGCCCACTCGGGGGTACAGTCTACAATGAGCAGTTCTTC. This gives the protein CASSPLGGTVYNEQFF.

V is TRBV5-5 and J is TRBJ2-3; the D gene is possibly TRBD1 (6 bases). V was clipped by 1 base and J by 1 base, with 13 bases between them. The germline gives CDR1 SGHKS, CDR2 YYEKEE (reference sequence). The CDR3 is 16 residues long. The DNA of the CDR3 is TGTGCCAGCAGCTTGACAGGGACGAGGGGCACAGATACGCAGTATTTT. Translation: CASSLTGTRGTDTQYF.

This rearrangement joins TRBV14 to TRBJ2-7; D assignment may be TRBD1 or TRBD2 (5 bases each). V dropped 0 bases and J dropped 3 bases, with 15 bases sitting between them. The length of the CDR3 is 16 residues. Germline V gene data show CDR1 as SGHDN and CDR2 as FVKESK. CDR3 sequence (DNA): TGTGCCAGCAGCCAAGATTCGGGGCAGCGAGGCTACGAGCAGTACTTC. The encoded protein is CASSQDSGQRGYEQYF.

This clonotype has just a few counts. The rearrangement joins TRBV6-4 to TRBJ2-3; TRBD2 agrees at 8 bases. The CDR3 covers 13 residues. V lost 4 bases and J lost 3; bases outside the gene matches: 0. CDR1 and CDR2 from the germline V gene are MRHNA and SNTAGT. The DNA of the CDR3 is TGTGCCAGCAGTGCTAGCGGGACAGATACGCAGTATTTT. Protein product: CASSASGTDTQYF.